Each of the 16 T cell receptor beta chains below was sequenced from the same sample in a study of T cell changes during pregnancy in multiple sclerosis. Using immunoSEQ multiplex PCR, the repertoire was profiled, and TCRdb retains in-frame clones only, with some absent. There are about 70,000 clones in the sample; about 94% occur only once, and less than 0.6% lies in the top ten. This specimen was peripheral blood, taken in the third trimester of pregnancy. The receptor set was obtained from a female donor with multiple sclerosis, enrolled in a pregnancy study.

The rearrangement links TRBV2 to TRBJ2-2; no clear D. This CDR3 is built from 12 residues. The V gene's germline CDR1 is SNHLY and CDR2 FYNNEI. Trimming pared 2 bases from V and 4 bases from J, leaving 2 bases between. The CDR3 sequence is CASSERTGELFF. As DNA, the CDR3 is TGTGCCAGCAGTGAACGCACCGGGGAGCTGTTTTTT.

The CDR3 reads CASSLGWGQEAGNTIYF. DNA of the CDR3: TGTGCCAGCAGCTTAGGGTGGGGACAGGAGGCTGGAAACACCATATATTTT. V gene TRBV9 combines with J gene TRBJ1-3; 8 bases fit TRBD1. CDR1 is SGDLS and CDR2 is YYNGEE in the germline V gene. This CDR3 has 17 residues. Trimming took 4 bases from V and 2 from J; bases not matched to a gene: 11.

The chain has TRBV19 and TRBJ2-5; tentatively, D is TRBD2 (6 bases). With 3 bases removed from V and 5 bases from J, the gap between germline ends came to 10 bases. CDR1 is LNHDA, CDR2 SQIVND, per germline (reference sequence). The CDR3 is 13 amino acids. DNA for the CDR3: TGTGCCAGTAGTATCGCAGGAGGGGAGACCCAGTACTTC. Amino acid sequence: CASSIAGGETQYF.

Written as DNA, the CDR3 is TGTGCCAGCAGTTACGGAGCGGGGGGCTCCACAGATACGCAGTATTTT. Translating gives CASSYGAGGSTDTQYF. The genes are TRBV6-5 and TRBJ2-3; TRBD2 aligns across 9 bases. Germline V gene data show CDR1 as MNHEY and CDR2 as SVGAGI. The CDR3 extends over 16 amino acids. V lost 2 bases, J lost 2 bases, and 5 bases stayed unmatched.

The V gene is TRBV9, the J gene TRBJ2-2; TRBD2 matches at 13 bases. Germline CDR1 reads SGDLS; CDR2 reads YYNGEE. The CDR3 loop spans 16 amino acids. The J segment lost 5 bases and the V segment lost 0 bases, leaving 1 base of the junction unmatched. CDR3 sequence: CASSVGGLAGTGELFF. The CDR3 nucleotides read TGTGCCAGCAGCGTAGGGGGACTAGCGGGGACCGGGGAGCTGTTTTTT.

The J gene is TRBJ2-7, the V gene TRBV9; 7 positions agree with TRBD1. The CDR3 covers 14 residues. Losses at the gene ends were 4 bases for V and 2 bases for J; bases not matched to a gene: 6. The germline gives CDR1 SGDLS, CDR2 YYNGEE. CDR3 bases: TGTGCCAGCAGCCTCGGGACAGCCACCTACGAGCAGTACTTC. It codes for CASSLGTATYEQYF. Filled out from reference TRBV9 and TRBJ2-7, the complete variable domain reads DSGVTQTPKHLITATGQRVTLRCSPRSGDLSVYWYQQSLDQGLQFLIQYYNGEERAKGNILERFSAQQFPDLHSELNLSSLELGDSALYFCASSLGTATYEQYFGPGTRLTVT.

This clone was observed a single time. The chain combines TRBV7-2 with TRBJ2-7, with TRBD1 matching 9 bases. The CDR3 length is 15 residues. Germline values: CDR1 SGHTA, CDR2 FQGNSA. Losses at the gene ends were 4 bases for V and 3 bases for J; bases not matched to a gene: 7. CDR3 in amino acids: CASSSGTGPHYEQYF. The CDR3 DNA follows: TGTGCCAGCAGCTCCGGGACAGGGCCACACTACGAGCAGTACTTC. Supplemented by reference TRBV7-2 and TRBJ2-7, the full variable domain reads GAGVSQSPSNKVTEKGKDVELRCDPISGHTALYWYRQSLGQGLEFLIYFQGNSAPDKSGLPSDRFSAERTGGSVSTLTIQRTQQEDSAVYLCASSSGTGPHYEQYFGPGTRLTVT.

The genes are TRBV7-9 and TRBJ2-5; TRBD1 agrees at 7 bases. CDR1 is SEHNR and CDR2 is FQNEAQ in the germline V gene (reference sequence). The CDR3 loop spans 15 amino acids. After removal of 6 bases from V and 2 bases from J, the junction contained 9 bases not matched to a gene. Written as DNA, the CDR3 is TGTGCCAGCAGTAAGGGGGCGTCAGAACAAGAGACCCAGTACTTC. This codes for CASSKGASEQETQYF.

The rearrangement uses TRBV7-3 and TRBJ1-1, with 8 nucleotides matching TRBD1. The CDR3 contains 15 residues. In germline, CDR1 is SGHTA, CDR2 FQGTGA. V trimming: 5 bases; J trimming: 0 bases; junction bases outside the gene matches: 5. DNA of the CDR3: TGTGCCAGCAGCCCCGCAGGGGGCCTGAACACTGAAGCTTTCTTT. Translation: CASSPAGGLNTEAFF.

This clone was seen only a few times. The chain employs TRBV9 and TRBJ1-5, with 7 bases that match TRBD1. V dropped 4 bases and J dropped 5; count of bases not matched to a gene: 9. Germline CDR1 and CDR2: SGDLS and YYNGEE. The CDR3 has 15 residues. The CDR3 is CASSLEGARDQPQHF. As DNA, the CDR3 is TGTGCCAGCAGCTTGGAGGGGGCAAGGGATCAGCCCCAGCATTTT.

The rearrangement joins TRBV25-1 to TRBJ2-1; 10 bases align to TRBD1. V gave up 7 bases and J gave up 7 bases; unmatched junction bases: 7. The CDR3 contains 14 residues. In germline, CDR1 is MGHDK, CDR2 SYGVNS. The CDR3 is CASTGQGELNEQFF. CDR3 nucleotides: TGTGCCAGCACTGGACAGGGGGAATTGAATGAGCAGTTCTTC.

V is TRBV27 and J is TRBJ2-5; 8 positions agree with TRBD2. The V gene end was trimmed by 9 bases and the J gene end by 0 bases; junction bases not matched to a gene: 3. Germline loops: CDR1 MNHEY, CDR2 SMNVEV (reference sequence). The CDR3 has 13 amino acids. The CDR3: CASSGGNQETQYF. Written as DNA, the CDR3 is TGTGCCAGTTCGGGGGGGAACCAAGAGACCCAGTACTTC.

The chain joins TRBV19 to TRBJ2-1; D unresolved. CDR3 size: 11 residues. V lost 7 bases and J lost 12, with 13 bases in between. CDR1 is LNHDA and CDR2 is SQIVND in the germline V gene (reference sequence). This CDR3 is CASTPRVRQFF. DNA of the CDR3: TGTGCCAGTACCCCTCGTGTGAGGCAGTTCTTC.

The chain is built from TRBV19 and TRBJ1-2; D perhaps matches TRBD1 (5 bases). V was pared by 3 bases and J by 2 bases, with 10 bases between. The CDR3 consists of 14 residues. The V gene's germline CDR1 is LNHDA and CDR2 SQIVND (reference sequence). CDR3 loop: CASSIGPGNYGYTF. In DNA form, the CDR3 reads TGTGCCAGTAGTATCGGTCCAGGGAACTATGGCTACACCTTC.

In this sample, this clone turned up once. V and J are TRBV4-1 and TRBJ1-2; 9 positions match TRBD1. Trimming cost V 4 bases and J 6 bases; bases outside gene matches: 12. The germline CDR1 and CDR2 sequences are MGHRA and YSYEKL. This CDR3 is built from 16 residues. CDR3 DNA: TGCGCCAGCAGCCCTGACGCCGGGACAGGGCCCCATGGCTACACCTTC. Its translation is CASSPDAGTGPHGYTF.

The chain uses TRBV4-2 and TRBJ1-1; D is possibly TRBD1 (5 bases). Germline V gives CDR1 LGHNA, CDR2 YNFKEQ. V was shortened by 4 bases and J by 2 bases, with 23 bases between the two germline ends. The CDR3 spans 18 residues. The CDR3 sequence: CASSPVWARQRPNTEAFF. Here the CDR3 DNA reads TGTGCCAGCAGCCCCGTGTGGGCACGACAGCGCCCAAACACTGAAGCTTTCTTT.